Listed here is a single T cell receptor beta chain. The CDR3 is 17 residues long. Looked up from germline, CDR1 is LNHDA and CDR2 is SQIVND (reference sequence). Unmatched junction bases numbered 11, after V lost 5 bases and J lost 6 bases. These data originate in a study of shared clonotypes between healthy human individuals. TCRdb's copy holds only in-frame clones and misses some; the assay was immunoSEQ multiplex PCR. The sample records a few hundred thousand clones, more than 95% being singletons. The J gene is TRBJ2-1, the V gene TRBV19; 12 bases are a match to TRBD2. This receptor was obtained from a woman in her 30s in good health. Sequenced input: naive CD4+ T cells sorted from blood. Subset reported: CD45RA+ positively selected. The CDR3 reads CASSPRTSGNRGNEQFF. DNA of the CDR3: TGTGCCAGTAGTCCGCGGACTAGCGGGAATCGGGGCAATGAGCAGTTCTTC.